This TCR beta chain was recorded in a study of blood T cell dynamics during melanoma immunotherapy. Time point of the sample: pre-treatment baseline. Trimming cost V 6 bases and J 2 bases, with 14 bases left between them. Per germline, CDR1 MGHDK and CDR2 SYGVNS. The CDR3 runs to 14 residues. This clone was found once. The data were produced by immunoSEQ multiplex PCR, yet TCRdb's version contains in-frame clones alone and is incomplete. The sample shows under 15,000 clones, about 86% of them seen only once. This sequence joins TRBV25-1 and TRBJ2-7; D perhaps matches TRBD1 (5 bases). The TCR comes from a human donor with melanoma. Here the sequenced sample was blood, taken from a patient treated with checkpoint blockade. The CDR3: CASSPQMGPYEQYF. The CDR3 DNA is TGTGCCAGCAGCCCACAAATGGGGCCCTACGAGCAGTACTTC.